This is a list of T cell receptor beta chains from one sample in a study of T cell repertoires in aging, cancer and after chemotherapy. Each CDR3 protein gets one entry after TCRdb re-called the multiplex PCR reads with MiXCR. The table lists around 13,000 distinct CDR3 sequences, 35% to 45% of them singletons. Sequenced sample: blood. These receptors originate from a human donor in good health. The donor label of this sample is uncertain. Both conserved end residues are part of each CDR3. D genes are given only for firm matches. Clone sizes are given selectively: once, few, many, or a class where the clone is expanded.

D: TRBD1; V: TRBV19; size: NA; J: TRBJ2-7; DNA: TGTGCCAGTAGTATAGCCCGGGACAGGGTAAACGAGCAGTACTTC; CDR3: CASSIARDRVNEQYF
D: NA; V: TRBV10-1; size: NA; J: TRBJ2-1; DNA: TGCGCCAGCAGTGCCAGAGGGCCCCTGTACAATGAGCAGTTCTTC; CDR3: CASSARGPLYNEQFF
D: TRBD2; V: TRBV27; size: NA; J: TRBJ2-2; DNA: TGTGCCAGCATGAAGGCCTCGGGAGGCAGGAGGGCCGGGGAGCTGTTTTTT; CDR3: CASMKASGGRRAGELFF
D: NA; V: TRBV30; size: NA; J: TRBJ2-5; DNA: TGTGCCTGGTCTTCTCGAGGGTGGGAGACCCAGTACTTC; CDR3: CAWSSRGWETQYF
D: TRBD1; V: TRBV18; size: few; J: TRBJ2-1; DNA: TGTGCCAGCTCACCACTGGACAGGGGTACGGGCAATGAGCAGTTCTTC; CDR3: CASSPLDRGTGNEQFF
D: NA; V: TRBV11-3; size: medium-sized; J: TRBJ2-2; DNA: TGTGCCACCCAGCGCGGGGCGAACACCGGGGAGCTGTTTTTT; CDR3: CATQRGANTGELFF
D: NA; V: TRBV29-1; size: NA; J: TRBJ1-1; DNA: TGCAGCGTTAGACGGCAGCCTGACACTGAAGCTTTCTTT; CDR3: CSVRRQPDTEAFF
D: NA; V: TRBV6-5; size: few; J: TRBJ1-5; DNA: TGTGCCAGTATGGGGTATAATCAGCCCCAGCATTTT; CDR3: CASMGYNQPQHF
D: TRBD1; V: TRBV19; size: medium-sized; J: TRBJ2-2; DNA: TGTGCCAGTAGTTGGGCACAGGGGATTACCGGGGAGCTGTTTTTT; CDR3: CASSWAQGITGELFF
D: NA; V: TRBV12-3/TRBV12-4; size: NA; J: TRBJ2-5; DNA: TGTGCCAGCAGTCCGACAGTCCTCGAGACCCAGTACTTC; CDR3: CASSPTVLETQYF
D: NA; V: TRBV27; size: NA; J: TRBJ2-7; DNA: TGTGCCAGCAGTCTCGGACAGACCTACGAGCAGTACTTC; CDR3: CASSLGQTYEQYF
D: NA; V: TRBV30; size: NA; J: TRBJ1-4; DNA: TGTGCCTGGAAAAAAGGGGAGGGTGAAAAACTGTTTTTT; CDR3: CAWKKGEGEKLFF
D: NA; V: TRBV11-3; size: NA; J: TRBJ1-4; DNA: TGTGCCAGCAGCTCAGGGACGGTTGCAACTAATGAAAAACTGTTTTTT; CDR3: CASSSGTVATNEKLFF
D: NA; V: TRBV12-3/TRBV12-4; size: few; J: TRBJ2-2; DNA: TGTGCCAGCAGGGGATCATGGGGGGCCGGGGAGCTGTTTTTT; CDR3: CASRGSWGAGELFF
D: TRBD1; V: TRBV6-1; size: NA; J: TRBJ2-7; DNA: TGTGCCAGCAGTGCCATCCAGGGGGCCGGGGGCGAGCAGTACTTC; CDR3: CASSAIQGAGGEQYF
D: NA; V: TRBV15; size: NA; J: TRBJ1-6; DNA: TGTGCCACCAGCAGAGACACAAGGAATTCACCCCTCCACTTT; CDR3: CATSRDTRNSPLHF
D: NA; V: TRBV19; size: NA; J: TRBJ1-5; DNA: TGTGCCAGTAGTATGCAATATCCGCCCCAGCATTTT; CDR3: CASSMQYPPQHF
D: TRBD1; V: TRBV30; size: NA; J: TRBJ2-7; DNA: TGTGCCTGGCAGGGACAGGCCGTGAGTGAGCAGTACTTC; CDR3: CAWQGQAVSEQYF
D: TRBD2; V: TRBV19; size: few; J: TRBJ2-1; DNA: TGTGCCAGTAGTGCCAAGCGGGGGGGCTCGGGCAATGAGCAGTTCTTC; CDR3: CASSAKRGGSGNEQFF
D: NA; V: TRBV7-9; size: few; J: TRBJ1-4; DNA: TGTGCCAGCAGCGCCGCAGGTTCTGAAAAACTGTTTTTT; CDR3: CASSAAGSEKLFF
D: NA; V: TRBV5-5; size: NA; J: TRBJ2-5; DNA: TGTGCCAGCAGCTTGCAAGCAGTCGGGACACAAGAGACCCAGTACTTC; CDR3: CASSLQAVGTQETQYF
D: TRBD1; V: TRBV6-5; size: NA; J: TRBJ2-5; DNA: TGTGCGTCCTCCAGGGGGCTGTGGGAGACCCAGTACTTC; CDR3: CASSRGLWETQYF
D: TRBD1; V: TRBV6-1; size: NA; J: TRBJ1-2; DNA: TGTGCCAGCAGTGGTCTAACCGGGACAGGACACGGCTACACCTTC; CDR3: CASSGLTGTGHGYTF